These 24 T cell receptor beta chains were sequenced from one sample in a study of T cells in Graves' hyperthyroidism and ophthalmopathy (dated by TCRdb to between 2018 and 2021). The receptor library was made with multiplex PCR. TCRdb names Illumina HiSeq 2000 as the instrument used. Amplification of TCR beta CDR3 regions was carried out from RNA transcripts. A first-round RT-PCR of the TCR CDR3 used the HTBI primer set with the Qiagen OneStep RT-PCR kit. The public reads were run again by TCRdb, first through fastp at Q25 and then through MiXCR, and only productive beta chains were kept. Each CDR3 protein appears once, grouped with its most common genes and DNA. In all, the sample holds 600,000 or so distinct CDR3 sequences, and about 14% of those were seen once. The top ten constitute approximately 12% of the sample. Sequencing input: blood. Receptors were obtained from a woman in her forties or fifties with Graves' ophthalmopathy.

The J gene is TRBJ2-5, the V gene TRBV9; D is unclear. The length of the CDR3 is 15 residues. CDR1 is SGDLS, CDR2 YYNGEE, per germline. With 2 bases removed from V and 5 bases from J, the gap between germline ends came to 16 bases. The CDR3 protein is CASSVLLGSGETQYF. The CDR3 DNA is TGTGCCAGCAGCGTTCTTTTAGGGTCTGGTGAGACCCAGTACTTC.

This clonotype was seen only a few times. This sequence joins TRBV6-1 and TRBJ1-5; D is perhaps TRBD1 (5 bases). Deletions cut 3 bases from V and 4 bases from J, with 16 bases between. Germline V gene sequence: CDR1 MNHNS, CDR2 SASEGT. The CDR3 length is 16 residues. Written as DNA, the CDR3 is TGTGCCAGCAGTGAGGGACTTACAAGACCAAATCAGCCCCAGCATTTT. It specifies CASSEGLTRPNQPQHF.

The V and J genes are TRBV7-9 and TRBJ2-6; D gene uncertain. The CDR3 runs 15 residues. Trimming shortened V by 2 bases and J by 0 bases, and 5 bases separated the two germline ends. The germline V gene has CDR1 SEHNR and CDR2 FQNEAQ (reference sequence). CDR3 bases: TGTGCCAGCAGCTTACGGGCCTCTGGGGCCAACGTCCTGACTTTC. Residues: CASSLRASGANVLTF.

This clonotype turned up a few times. CDR3 bases: TGTGCCTGGGCTTCCGGGACAGGGACAAGCTCCTATAATTCACCCCTCCACTTT. The encoded protein is CAWASGTGTSSYNSPLHF. The chain employs TRBV30 and TRBJ1-6; the match to TRBD1 covers 9 bases. Germline V lookup: CDR1 GTSNPN, CDR2 SVGIG (reference sequence). The CDR3 runs 18 residues. With 5 bases clipped from V and 0 bases from J, the junction kept 11 bases outside the gene matches.

There are many counts of this clonotype. The chain is built from TRBV20-1 and TRBJ2-7; tentative D call: TRBD2 (6 bases). CDR3 length equals 14 residues. The germline V and J ends were trimmed by 4 bases and 2 bases, with 15 bases remaining between them. Germline CDR1 DFQATT, CDR2 SNEGSKA (reference sequence). The CDR3 loop is CSATPSGFTYEQYF. CDR3 in DNA: TGCAGTGCTACACCGAGCGGGTTCACCTACGAGCAGTACTTC.

This clonotype has a handful of counts. The CDR3, as DNA: TGTGCCAGCAGTTTAATGGGGGTCAACAATGAGCAGTTCTTC. Protein product: CASSLMGVNNEQFF. The chain uses TRBV27 and TRBJ2-1; the D gene could be TRBD1 or TRBD2 (5 bases each). The CDR3 contains 14 residues. Trimming left V 2 bases short and J 5 bases short, with 10 bases between. The germline V gene has CDR1 MNHEY and CDR2 SMNVEV (reference sequence).

This clonotype has a handful of counts. This chain joins TRBV28 and TRBJ2-7; TRBD1 agrees at 7 bases. The ends lost 6 bases at V and 3 bases at J; junction bases unmatched: 11. Germline loops: CDR1 MDHEN, CDR2 SYDVKM. This CDR3 is 15 amino acids long. CDR3 protein: CASRPTGTVNYEQYF. Here the CDR3 DNA reads TGTGCCAGCAGACCGACCGGGACAGTGAACTACGAGCAGTACTTC.

This clonotype was picked up many times. This chain joins TRBV20-1 and TRBJ1-2; no definite D call. Per germline, CDR1 DFQATT and CDR2 SNEGSKA (reference sequence). Trimming left V 4 bases short and J 4 bases short, with 16 bases between. This CDR3 contains 14 residues. The CDR3 protein is CSATRDLAGYGYTF. DNA of the CDR3: TGCAGTGCTACCAGAGACCTAGCGGGCTATGGCTACACCTTC.

This clonotype was observed many times. The chain combines TRBV7-9 with TRBJ2-2; D unresolved. V lost 6 bases to trimming and J lost 1 base, with 15 bases between them. In germline, CDR1 is SEHNR, CDR2 FQNEAQ (reference sequence). The CDR3 covers 16 residues. The CDR3 bases are TGTGCCAGCAGTTTTCCTCCTTGGGGGAACACCGGGGAGCTGTTTTTT. This codes for CASSFPPWGNTGELFF.

This clonotype was seen at least ten times. The chain combines TRBV2 with TRBJ2-7; 11 nucleotides agree with TRBD2. CDR1 is SNHLY and CDR2 is FYNNEI in the germline V gene. The CDR3 is made up of 13 amino acids. Trimming cost V 6 bases and J 7 bases; bases outside gene matches: 5. DNA of the CDR3: TGTGCCAGCAGAACTAGCGGGAGATGGGAGCAGTACTTC. Encoded protein: CASRTSGRWEQYF. The variable domain in full, completed from reference TRBV2 and TRBJ2-7, reads EPEVTQTPSHQVTQMGQEVILRCVPISNHLYFYWYRQILGQKVEFLVSFYNNEISEKSEIFDDQFSVERPDGSNFTLKIRSTKLEDSAMYFCASRTSGRWEQYFGPGTRLTVT.

The rearrangement joins TRBV19 to TRBJ2-3, with 9 bases fitting TRBD1. J lost 2 bases, V lost 3 bases, and 18 bases had no gene match. CDR3 length equals 20 residues. Germline V gene lookup returns CDR1 LNHDA and CDR2 SQIVND (reference sequence). The CDR3: CASSIGWGSPGTGYTDTQYF. The CDR3 nucleotides are TGTGCCAGTAGTATCGGATGGGGGAGCCCAGGGACAGGGTACACAGATACGCAGTATTTT.

This clonotype was recorded at least ten times. The chain links TRBV3-1 to TRBJ2-7, with D possibly being TRBD1 (6 bases). The germline CDR1 and CDR2 sequences are LGHDT and YNNKEL (reference sequence). There are 14 residues in the CDR3. With 3 bases removed from V and 2 bases from J, the gap between germline ends came to 11 bases. Here the CDR3 reads CASSHHRVTYEQYF. CDR3 nucleotide sequence: TGTGCCAGCAGCCATCACAGGGTAACCTACGAGCAGTACTTC.

This clonotype was seen ten or more times. The chain joins TRBV7-8 to TRBJ1-5, with TRBD1 as a possible D gene (5 bases). The germline V gene encodes CDR1 SGHVS and CDR2 FQNEAQ. The V end was cut by 1 base, the J end by 4 bases, with 17 bases between. This CDR3 is 17 amino acids long. In nucleotides, the CDR3 is TGTGCCAGCAGCTTAGGTTCCGATGAGGGGAGAAATCAGCCCCAGCATTTT. Amino acids: CASSLGSDEGRNQPQHF.

This clonotype was observed many times. The chain recombines TRBV12-3 or TRBV12-4 with TRBJ2-3; 10 bases match TRBD1. V lost 5 bases and J lost 2; bases outside the gene matches: 4. This CDR3 has 15 residues. The CDR3 DNA follows: TGTGCCAGCAGTCCGGGACAGGGGAACACAGATACGCAGTATTTT. Translated: CASSPGQGNTDTQYF.

This clonotype was seen repeatedly, ten times or more. This chain links TRBV11-2 with TRBJ2-5; TRBD2 matches at 14 bases. In germline, CDR1 is SGHAT, CDR2 FQNNGV. The V segment lost 5 bases and the J segment 4 bases; nucleotides outside the gene matches: 9. The CDR3 is made up of 17 amino acids. The CDR3 DNA reads TGTGCCAGCAGCCTGGGGACTAGCGGGAGTAGGACAGAGACCCAGTACTTC. Amino acid sequence: CASSLGTSGSRTETQYF.

This clonotype was recorded at least ten times. This chain uses TRBV27 with TRBJ1-6, with TRBD1 matching over 7 bases. The CDR3 loop spans 18 amino acids. Germline V gives CDR1 MNHEY, CDR2 SMNVEV (reference sequence). After removal of 6 bases from V and 6 bases from J, the junction contained 17 bases not matched to a gene. Here the CDR3 reads CASSRKGPPGQPNSPLHF. DNA of the CDR3: TGTGCCAGCAGCAGGAAGGGCCCACCGGGACAGCCTAATTCACCCCTCCACTTT.

The rearrangement uses TRBV27 and TRBJ2-1; D is perhaps TRBD2 (6 bases). The CDR3 is 17 amino acids. Germline lookup yields CDR1 MNHEY and CDR2 SMNVEV (reference sequence). V lost 2 bases, J lost 8 bases, and 22 bases lay in between. This chain's CDR3 is CASSLGARDWGFHEQFF. DNA of the CDR3: TGTGCCAGCAGTTTAGGGGCCCGGGACTGGGGATTTCATGAGCAGTTCTTC.

This chain joins TRBV24-1 and TRBJ2-7, with unresolved D. Germline CDR1 KGHDR, CDR2 SFDVKD. Deletions cut 2 bases from V and 9 bases from J, with 13 bases between. CDR3 length: 13 amino acids. The CDR3: CATSDSLVGWQYF. CDR3 sequence (DNA): TGTGCCACCAGTGATTCTCTAGTAGGGTGGCAGTACTTC.

Ten or more counts support this clonotype. The gene calls are TRBV4-3 and TRBJ2-3; 7 positions agree with TRBD2. CDR1 is LGHNA, CDR2 YSLEER, per germline. This CDR3 has 13 residues. CDR3 nucleotide sequence: TGCGCTAGCGGGTGGGAGTCCACAGATACGCAGTATTTT. It specifies CASGWESTDTQYF.

Written as DNA, the CDR3 is TGTGCCACCAGTGACACACGACTAATCGGGCAGTTCTTC. Residues: CATSDTRLIGQFF. The chain recombines TRBV24-1 with TRBJ2-1; D might be TRBD2 (5 bases). The germline gives CDR1 KGHDR, CDR2 SFDVKD. Trimming removed 4 bases at V and 12 bases at J, with 15 bases between. The CDR3 totals 13 residues.

The chain joins TRBV29-1 to TRBJ2-7; D unclear. The CDR3 loop spans 14 amino acids. Looked up from germline, CDR1 is SQVTM and CDR2 is ANQGSEA. V was clipped by 6 bases and J by 1 base, with 16 bases between them. CDR3 sequence (DNA): TGCAGCGTATTTACAATAGGAAGATCCTACGAGCAGTACTTC. It specifies CSVFTIGRSYEQYF.

This clonotype was observed many times. The chain has TRBV12-3 or TRBV12-4 and TRBJ2-7; perhaps TRBD1 as D (6 bases). This CDR3 has 14 residues. V was clipped by 3 bases and J by 4 bases, with 13 bases between them. DNA for the CDR3: TGTGCCAGCAGTTTGGCCAGGGGAAGGTACGAGCAGTACTTC. Encoded protein: CASSLARGRYEQYF.

Ten or more counts support this clonotype. The rearrangement links TRBV5-1 to TRBJ2-3; D is undetermined. Per the germline V gene, CDR1 is SGHRS and CDR2 is YFSETQ. The CDR3 covers 14 residues. The V gene lost 0 bases and the J gene lost 3 bases, with 8 bases spanning the gap. This CDR3 reads CASSLGYRTDTQYF. The DNA of the CDR3 is TGCGCCAGCAGCTTGGGTTACAGAACAGATACGCAGTATTTT.

This clonotype appeared a single time. This chain joins TRBV7-9 and TRBJ2-5; 9 nucleotides match TRBD1. This CDR3 is 14 amino acids long. The V segment lost 3 bases and the J segment 4 bases; nucleotides outside the gene matches: 3. Germline V gives CDR1 SEHNR, CDR2 FQNEAQ (reference sequence). The CDR3 loop reads CASSFMTGGETQYF. The CDR3 bases are TGTGCCAGCAGCTTCATGACAGGGGGAGAGACCCAGTACTTC.